This is a list of T cell receptor beta chains from one sample in a study of cytomegalovirus exposure and HLA in healthy donors. The table came from immunoSEQ multiplex PCR; TCRdb's copy has only in-frame clones and leaves some out. The sample contains some 85,000 clones, 60% to 80% of which appear only once. The sample taken for sequencing was PBMCs. The receptors derive from a man between 25 and 39 years old in good health and CMV-seronegative. Both conserved end residues are part of each CDR3. A D gene is named only where the DNA matches it firmly. The size entry is marked missing in some rows and otherwise reads once, few, many or a size class.

size,J,V,D,CDR3,DNA
.,TRBJ2-1,TRBV15,.,CATSREGALFNEQFF,TGTGCCACCAGCAGAGAAGGAGCCCTCTTCAATGAGCAGTTCTTC
few,TRBJ1-1,TRBV10-2,TRBD1,CASSEGDRRSTEAFF,TGCGCCAGCAGTGAAGGGGACAGGAGATCCACTGAAGCTTTCTTT
once,TRBJ2-1,TRBV5-1,TRBD1,CASSLDAGQGYNEQFF,TGCGCCAGCAGCTTGGATGCGGGACAGGGTTACAATGAGCAGTTCTTC
.,TRBJ2-5,TRBV4-1,TRBD1,CASSLSDRDETQYF,TGCGCCAGCAGCCTTTCAGACAGGGATGAGACCCAGTACTTC
few,TRBJ2-2,TRBV6-5,.,CASSYSGAPKGGELFF,TGTGCCAGCAGTTACTCGGGGGCCCCTAAGGGCGGGGAGCTGTTTTTT
.,TRBJ1-4,TRBV28,TRBD1,CASKGSGQGLRNEKLFF,TGTGCCAGCAAAGGATCGGGACAGGGGCTTAGAAATGAAAAACTGTTTTTT
.,TRBJ2-6,TRBV7-9,TRBD2,CASSLEASGGGANVLTF,TGTGCCAGCAGCTTAGAAGCTTCGGGGGGTGGGGCCAACGTCCTGACTTTC
.,TRBJ1-1,TRBV30,TRBD1,CAWAGTGGMIAFF,TGTGCCTGGGCCGGGACAGGAGGCATGATAGCTTTCTTT
.,TRBJ1-1,TRBV18,.,CASSPPSVDTEAFF,TGTGCCAGCTCACCACCGTCAGTGGACACTGAAGCTTTCTTT
.,TRBJ1-5,TRBV28,.,CASSTSLRQPQHF,TGTGCCAGCAGCACCTCGCTACGTCAGCCCCAGCATTTT
.,TRBJ2-5,TRBV28,TRBD1,CASSGTGVKKETQYF,TGTGCCAGCAGTGGGACAGGGGTAAAGAAAGAGACCCAGTACTTC
.,TRBJ1-1,TRBV28,TRBD1,CASYTGGATEAFF,TGTGCCAGCTATACAGGGGGGGCGACTGAAGCTTTCTTT
.,TRBJ2-5,TRBV5-4,.,CASSLPPGAQYF,TGTGCCAGCAGCTTGCCCCCGGGGGCCCAGTACTTC
.,TRBJ2-3,TRBV7-6,TRBD2,CASSFRAGTSGSTDTQYF,TGTGCCAGCAGCTTTAGAGCCGGGACTAGCGGGAGCACAGATACGCAGTATTTT
once,TRBJ2-1,TRBV5-1,.,CASSPGSSHNEQFF,TGCGCCAGCAGCCCCGGGTCTAGCCACAATGAGCAGTTCTTC
.,TRBJ1-3,TRBV5-4,.,CASSLGQGTGNTIYF,TGTGCCAGCAGCTTGGGGCAGGGCACTGGAAACACCATATATTTT
once,TRBJ1-3,TRBV2,TRBD1,CASKQGAGNTIYF,TGTGCCAGCAAGCAGGGGGCTGGAAACACCATATATTTT
.,TRBJ1-1,TRBV9,.,CASSSRTGNTEAFF,TGTGCCAGCAGCTCGCGGACGGGAAACACTGAAGCTTTCTTT
few,TRBJ2-7,TRBV11-2,TRBD2,CASRRLARGNGQHF,TGTGCCAGCCGCCGACTAGCGAGAGGTAATGGGCAGCACTTC
.,TRBJ1-2,TRBV15,.,CATSRDRTTTNYGYTF,TGTGCCACCAGCAGAGATAGGACAACGACTAACTATGGCTACACCTTC
.,TRBJ2-7,TRBV27,TRBD2,CASSPRTSGRAGRYEQYF,TGTGCCAGCAGTCCGAGGACTAGCGGGAGGGCAGGCAGATACGAGCAGTACTTC
.,TRBJ2-3,TRBV5-4,TRBD2,CASSLGLAGSDTQYF,TGTGCCAGCAGCTTGGGACTAGCGGGATCAGATACGCAGTATTTT
few,TRBJ1-2,TRBV27,.,CASSIQIGGGQGGYTF,TGTGCCAGCAGTATTCAAATCGGGGGGGGCCAGGGTGGCTACACCTTC
.,TRBJ2-7,TRBV30,TRBD2,CAWNRLAGGNEQYF,TGTGCCTGGAACCGACTAGCGGGAGGGAACGAGCAGTACTTC
.,TRBJ1-1,TRBV4-2,TRBD1,CASRKGQANTEAFF,TGTGCCAGCAGAAAGGGACAGGCGAACACTGAAGCTTTCTTT
.,TRBJ2-1,TRBV27,TRBD2,CASGRLANYNEQFF,TGTGCCAGCGGGAGACTAGCGAACTACAATGAGCAGTTCTTC
.,TRBJ2-5,TRBV15,TRBD2,CATSATGGIQETQYF,TGTGCCACCAGCGCGACGGGGGGGATACAAGAGACCCAGTACTTC
once,TRBJ2-1,TRBV18,.,CASSPPALQEQFF,TGTGCCAGCTCACCACCTGCCTTACAGGAGCAGTTCTTC
.,TRBJ2-1,TRBV28,TRBD1,CASSQPGTGFNEQFF,TGTGCCAGCAGTCAACCCGGGACAGGGTTCAATGAGCAGTTCTTC
.,TRBJ2-2,TRBV9,TRBD2,CASSGGGGYTGELFF,TGTGCCAGCAGCGGCGGGGGGGGCTACACCGGGGAGCTGTTTTTT
.,TRBJ1-1,TRBV7-6,TRBD1,CASSETGGNTEAFF,TGTGCCAGCAGCGAGACAGGGGGCAACACTGAAGCTTTCTTT
.,TRBJ1-1,TRBV7-8,TRBD1,CASSSGTGIPEAFF,TGTGCCAGCAGCAGCGGGACAGGGATCCCTGAAGCTTTCTTT
few,TRBJ1-2,TRBV14,.,CASSQRSSGEYGYTF,TGTGCCAGCAGCCAAAGGTCTAGCGGGGAGTATGGCTACACCTTC
.,TRBJ2-7,TRBV19,.,CASSDWQSSYEQYF,TGTGCCAGTAGTGACTGGCAGAGCTCCTACGAGCAGTACTTC
.,TRBJ1-3,TRBV29-1,TRBD1,CSVSMTGFGNTIYF,TGCAGCGTATCGATGACAGGGTTTGGAAACACCATATATTTT
.,TRBJ1-2,TRBV30,TRBD1,CAWSGQGYGYTF,TGTGCCTGGAGCGGACAGGGATATGGCTACACCTTC
once,TRBJ2-7,TRBV11-2,TRBD1,CAPPRTGGCSYEQYF,TGTGCCCCCCCCCGGACAGGGGGCTGTTCCTACGAGCAGTACTTC
.,TRBJ2-3,TRBV6-1,.,CASSEYSSTDTQYF,TGTGCCAGCAGTGAATACAGCAGCACAGATACGCAGTATTTT
.,TRBJ1-3,TRBV30,.,CAWSQFFSGNTIYF,TGTGCCTGGAGTCAGTTTTTCTCTGGAAACACCATATATTTT
once,TRBJ2-7,TRBV28,TRBD1,CASSFGTGGEQYF,TGTGCCAGCAGTTTTGGGACAGGGGGCGAGCAGTACTTC
.,TRBJ1-1,TRBV4-2,TRBD1,CASSQDDRGTTEAFF,TGTGCCAGCAGCCAAGACGACAGGGGGACGACTGAAGCTTTCTTT
.,TRBJ1-2,TRBV6-5,.,CASSIQEGYGYTF,TGTGCCAGCAGTATACAGGAAGGGTATGGCTACACCTTC
.,TRBJ2-3,TRBV6-1,TRBD2,CASSEFTGGGTDTQYF,TGTGCCAGCAGTGAATTTACGGGAGGGGGCACAGATACGCAGTATTTT